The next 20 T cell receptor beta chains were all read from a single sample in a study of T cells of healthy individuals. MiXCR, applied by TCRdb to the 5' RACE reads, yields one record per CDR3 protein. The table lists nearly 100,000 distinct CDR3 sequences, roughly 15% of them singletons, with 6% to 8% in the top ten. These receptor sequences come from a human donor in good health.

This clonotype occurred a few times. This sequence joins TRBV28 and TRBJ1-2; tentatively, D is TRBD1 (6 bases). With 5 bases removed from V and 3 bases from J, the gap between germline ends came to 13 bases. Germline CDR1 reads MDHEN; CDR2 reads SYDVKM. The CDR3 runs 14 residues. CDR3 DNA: TGTGCCAGCAGTCCAACAGGGATTTACTATGGCTACACCTTC. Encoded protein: CASSPTGIYYGYTF.

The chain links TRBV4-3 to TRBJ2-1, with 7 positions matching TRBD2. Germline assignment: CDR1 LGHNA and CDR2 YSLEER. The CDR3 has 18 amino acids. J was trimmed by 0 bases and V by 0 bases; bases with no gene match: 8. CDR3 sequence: CASSQDPRGSSSYNEQFF. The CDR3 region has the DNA TGCGCCAGCAGCCAAGATCCCCGCGGGAGTAGCTCCTACAATGAGCAGTTCTTC.

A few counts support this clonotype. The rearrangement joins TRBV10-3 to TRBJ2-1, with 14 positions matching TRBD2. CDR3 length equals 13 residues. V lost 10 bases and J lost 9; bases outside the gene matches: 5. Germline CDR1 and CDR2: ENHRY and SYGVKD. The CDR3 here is CANSGLAGGEQFF. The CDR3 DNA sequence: TGTGCCAACTCTGGACTAGCGGGGGGTGAGCAGTTCTTC.

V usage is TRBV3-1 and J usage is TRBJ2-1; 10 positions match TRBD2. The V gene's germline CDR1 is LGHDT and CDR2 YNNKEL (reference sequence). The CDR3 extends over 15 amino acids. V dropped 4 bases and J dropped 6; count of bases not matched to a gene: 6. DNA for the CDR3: TGTGCCAGCAGCCCCAGAGCGGGAGGGCTCAATGAGCAGTTCTTC. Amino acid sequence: CASSPRAGGLNEQFF.

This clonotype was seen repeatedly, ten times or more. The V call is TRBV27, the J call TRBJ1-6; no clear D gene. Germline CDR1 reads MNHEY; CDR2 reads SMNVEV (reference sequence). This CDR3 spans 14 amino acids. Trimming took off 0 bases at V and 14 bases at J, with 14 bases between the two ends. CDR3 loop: CASSLSKGKGTLHF. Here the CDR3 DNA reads TGTGCCAGCAGTTTATCGAAAGGGAAGGGAACCCTCCACTTT.

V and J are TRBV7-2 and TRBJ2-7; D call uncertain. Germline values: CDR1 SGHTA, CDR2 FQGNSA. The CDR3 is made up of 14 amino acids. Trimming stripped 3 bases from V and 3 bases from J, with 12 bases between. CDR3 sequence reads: CASSLGLASYEQYF. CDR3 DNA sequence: TGTGCCAGCAGCTTGGGTCTGGCTAGCTACGAGCAGTACTTC.

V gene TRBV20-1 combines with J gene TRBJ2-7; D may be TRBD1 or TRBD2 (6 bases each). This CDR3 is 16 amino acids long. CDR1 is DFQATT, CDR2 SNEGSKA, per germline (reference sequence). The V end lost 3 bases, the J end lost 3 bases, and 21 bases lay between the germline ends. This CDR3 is CSASEWGTGAHYEQYF. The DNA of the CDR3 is TGCAGTGCTAGCGAATGGGGTACGGGGGCCCACTACGAGCAGTACTTC.

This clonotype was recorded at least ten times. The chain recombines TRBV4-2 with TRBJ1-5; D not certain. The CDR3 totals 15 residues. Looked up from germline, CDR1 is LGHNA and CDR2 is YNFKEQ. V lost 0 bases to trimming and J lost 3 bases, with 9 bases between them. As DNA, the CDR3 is TGTGCCAGCAGCCAAGATCCCCTTGCCAATCAGCCCCAGCATTTT. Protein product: CASSQDPLANQPQHF.

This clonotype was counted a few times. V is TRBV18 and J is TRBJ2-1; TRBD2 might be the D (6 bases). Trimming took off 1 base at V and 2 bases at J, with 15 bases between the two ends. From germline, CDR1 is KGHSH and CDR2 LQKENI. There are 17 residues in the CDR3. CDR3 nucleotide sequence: TGTGCCAGCTCACCACGCGGGAAGGGTATGGCCTACAATGAGCAGTTCTTC. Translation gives CASSPRGKGMAYNEQFF. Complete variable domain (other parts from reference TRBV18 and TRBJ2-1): NAGVMQNPRHLVRRRGQEARLRCSPMKGHSHVYWYRQLPEEGLKFMVYLQKENIIDESGMPKERFSAEFPKEGPSILRIQQVVRGDSAAYFCASSPRGKGMAYNEQFFGPGTRLTVL.

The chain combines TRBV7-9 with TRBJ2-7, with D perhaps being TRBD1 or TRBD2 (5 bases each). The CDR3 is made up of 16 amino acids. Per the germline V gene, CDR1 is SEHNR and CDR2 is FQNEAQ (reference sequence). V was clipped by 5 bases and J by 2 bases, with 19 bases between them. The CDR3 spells CASSQTAGTYTYEQYF. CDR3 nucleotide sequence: TGTGCCAGCAGCCAAACGGCCGGGACGTATACCTACGAGCAGTACTTC.

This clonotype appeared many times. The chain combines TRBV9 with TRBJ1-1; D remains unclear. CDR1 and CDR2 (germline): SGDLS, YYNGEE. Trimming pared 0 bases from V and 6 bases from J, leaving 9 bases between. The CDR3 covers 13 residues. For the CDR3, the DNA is TGTGCCAGCAGCGTAGGAGGAACCTCTGAAGCTTTCTTT. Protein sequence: CASSVGGTSEAFF.

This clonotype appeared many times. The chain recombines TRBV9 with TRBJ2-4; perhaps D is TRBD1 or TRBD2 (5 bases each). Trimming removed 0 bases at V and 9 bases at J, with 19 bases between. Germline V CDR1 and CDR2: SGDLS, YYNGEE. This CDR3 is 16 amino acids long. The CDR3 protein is CASSVAERSNQGIQYF. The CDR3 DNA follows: TGTGCCAGCAGCGTAGCGGAGCGGTCGAACCAGGGCATTCAGTACTTC.

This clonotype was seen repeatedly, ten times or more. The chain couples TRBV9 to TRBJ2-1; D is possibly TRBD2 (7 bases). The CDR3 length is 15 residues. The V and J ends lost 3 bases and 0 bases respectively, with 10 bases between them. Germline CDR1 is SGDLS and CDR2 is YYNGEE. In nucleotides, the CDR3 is TGTGCCAGCAGCGAGGGGGGGTACTCCTACAATGAGCAGTTCTTC. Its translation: CASSEGGYSYNEQFF.

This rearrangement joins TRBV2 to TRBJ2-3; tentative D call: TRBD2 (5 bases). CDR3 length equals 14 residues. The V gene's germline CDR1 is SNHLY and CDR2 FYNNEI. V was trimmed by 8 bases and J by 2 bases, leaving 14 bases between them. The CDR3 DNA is TGTGCCAGCTTTATCAGCGGATTCACAGATACGCAGTATTTT. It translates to CASFISGFTDTQYF.

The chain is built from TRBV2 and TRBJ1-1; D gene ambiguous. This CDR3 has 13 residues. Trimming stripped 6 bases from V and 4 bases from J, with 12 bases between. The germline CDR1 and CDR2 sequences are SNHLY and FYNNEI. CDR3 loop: CASRPERGTEAFF. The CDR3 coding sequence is TGTGCCAGCAGGCCTGAACGGGGCACTGAAGCTTTCTTT.

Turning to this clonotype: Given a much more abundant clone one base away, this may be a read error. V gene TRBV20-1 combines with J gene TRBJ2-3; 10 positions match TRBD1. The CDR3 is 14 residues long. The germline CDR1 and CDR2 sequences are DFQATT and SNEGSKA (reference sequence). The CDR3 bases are TGCAGTGCTAGACGGACAGGGGGTCCAGATACGCGGTATTTT. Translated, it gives CSARRTGGPDTRYF.

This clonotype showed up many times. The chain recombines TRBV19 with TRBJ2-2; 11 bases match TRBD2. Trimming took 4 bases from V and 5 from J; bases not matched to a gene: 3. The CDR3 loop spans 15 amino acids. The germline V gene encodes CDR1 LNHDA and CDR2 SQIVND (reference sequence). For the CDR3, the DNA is TGTGCCAGTAGTAAGGCTAGCGGGGGGACCGGGGAGCTGTTTTTT. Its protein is CASSKASGGTGELFF.

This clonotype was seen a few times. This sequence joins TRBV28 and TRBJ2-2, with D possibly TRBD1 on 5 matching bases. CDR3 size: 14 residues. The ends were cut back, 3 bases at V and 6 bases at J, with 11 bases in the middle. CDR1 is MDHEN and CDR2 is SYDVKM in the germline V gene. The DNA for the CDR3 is TGTGCCAGCAGTTTGGCCAGGGTACCCGGGGAGCTGTTTTTT. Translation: CASSLARVPGELFF.

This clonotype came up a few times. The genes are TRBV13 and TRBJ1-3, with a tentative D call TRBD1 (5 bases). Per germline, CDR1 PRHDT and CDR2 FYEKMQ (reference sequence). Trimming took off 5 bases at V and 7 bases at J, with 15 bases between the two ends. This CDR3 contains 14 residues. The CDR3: CASSPQADRNTIYF. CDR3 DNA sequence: TGTGCCAGCAGCCCACAGGCAGATAGGAACACCATATATTTT.

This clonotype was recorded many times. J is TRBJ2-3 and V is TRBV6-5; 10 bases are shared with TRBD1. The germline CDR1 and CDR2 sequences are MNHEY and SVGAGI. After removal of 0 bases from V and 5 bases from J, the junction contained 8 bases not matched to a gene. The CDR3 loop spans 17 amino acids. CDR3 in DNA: TGTGCCAGCAGTTACTCGTCCGGACAGGGGGTGAAAGATACGCAGTATTTT. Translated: CASSYSSGQGVKDTQYF.